A single T cell receptor beta chain is shown here with its context. Some clones are missing from TCRdb's copy, which holds only in-frame ones; the method was immunoSEQ multiplex PCR. The sample has about 150,000 clones; 93% are singletons. This entry is derived from a study of control samples from healthy donors and cancer patients. V was cut by 0 bases and J by 8 bases, with 22 bases left in between. Per the germline V gene, CDR1 is SGHTA and CDR2 is FQGTGA. The length of the CDR3 is 17 residues. The chain employs TRBV7-3 and TRBJ1-2, with no clear D. This TCR was recovered from a man in his forties or fifties in good health. Sample: blood. The CDR3 sequence is CASSLTPGRTTPGGYTF. The DNA of the CDR3 is TGTGCCAGCAGCTTAACGCCGGGTCGTACGACTCCCGGGGGCTACACCTTC.